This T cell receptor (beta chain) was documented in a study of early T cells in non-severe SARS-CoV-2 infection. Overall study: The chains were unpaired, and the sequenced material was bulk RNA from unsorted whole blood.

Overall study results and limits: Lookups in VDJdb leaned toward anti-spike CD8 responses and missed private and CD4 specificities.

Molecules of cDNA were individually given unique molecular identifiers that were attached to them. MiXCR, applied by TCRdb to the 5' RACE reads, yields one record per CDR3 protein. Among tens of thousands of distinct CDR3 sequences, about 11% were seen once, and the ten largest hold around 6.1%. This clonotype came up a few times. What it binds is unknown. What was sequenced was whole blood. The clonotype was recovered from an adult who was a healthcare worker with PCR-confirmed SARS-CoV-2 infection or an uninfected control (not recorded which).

The CDR3 coding sequence is TGTGCCAGCAGTGCCCCTCCCCCAGGTCAAGAGACCCAGTACTTC. Its protein is CASSAPPPGQETQYF. This rearrangement joins TRBV12-3 or TRBV12-4 to TRBJ2-5; D uncertain. This CDR3 spans 15 amino acids. Trimming removed 5 bases at V and 2 bases at J, with 15 bases between.